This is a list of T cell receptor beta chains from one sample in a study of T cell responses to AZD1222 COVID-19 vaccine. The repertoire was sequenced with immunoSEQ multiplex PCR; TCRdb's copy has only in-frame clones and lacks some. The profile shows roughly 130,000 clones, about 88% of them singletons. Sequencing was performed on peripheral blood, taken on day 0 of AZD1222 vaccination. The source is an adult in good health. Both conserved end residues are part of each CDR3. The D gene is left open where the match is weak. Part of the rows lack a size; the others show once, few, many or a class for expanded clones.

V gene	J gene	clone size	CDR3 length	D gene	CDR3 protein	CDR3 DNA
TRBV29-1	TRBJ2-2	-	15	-	CSVEVGAANTGELFF	TGCAGCGTTGAAGTAGGGGCCGCGAACACCGGGGAGCTGTTTTTT
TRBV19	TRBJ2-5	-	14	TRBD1	CASSPGTGGETQYF	TGTGCCAGTAGTCCTGGGACAGGGGGGGAGACCCAGTACTTC
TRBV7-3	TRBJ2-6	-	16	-	CASSSTGQSKANVLTF	TGTGCCAGCAGCTCAACTGGACAGTCTAAGGCCAACGTCCTGACTTTC
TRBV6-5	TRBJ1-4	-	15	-	CASSRVIGREEKLFF	TGTGCCAGCAGTCGAGTCATAGGACGGGAGGAAAAACTGTTTTTT
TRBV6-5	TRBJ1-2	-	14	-	CASGALGSGVGYTF	TGTGCCAGCGGAGCGTTAGGATCAGGGGTTGGCTACACCTTC
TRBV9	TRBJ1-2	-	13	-	CASTLDGNYGYTF	TGTGCCAGCACTTTGGACGGGAACTATGGCTACACCTTC
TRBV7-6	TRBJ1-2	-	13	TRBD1	CASSNPTGDGYTF	TGTGCCAGCAGCAACCCGACAGGGGATGGCTACACCTTC
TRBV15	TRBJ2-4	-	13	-	CATSTGPKNIQYF	TGTGCCACCAGCACGGGACCCAAAAACATTCAGTACTTC
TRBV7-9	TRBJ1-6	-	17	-	CASSLALQDTYNSPLHF	TGTGCCAGCAGCTTAGCGCTCCAGGACACCTATAATTCACCCCTCCACTTT
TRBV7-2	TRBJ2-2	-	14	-	CASSLTGSTGELFF	TGTGCCAGCAGCTTGACAGGTTCCACCGGGGAGCTGTTTTTT
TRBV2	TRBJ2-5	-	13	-	CASRTGQRETQYF	TGTGCCAGCAGAACAGGGCAGAGGGAGACCCAGTACTTC
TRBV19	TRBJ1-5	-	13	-	CASKNRHNQPQHF	TGTGCCAGTAAGAACAGGCACAATCAGCCCCAGCATTTT
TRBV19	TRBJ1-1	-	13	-	CASSIDPRTEAFF	TGTGCCAGTAGTATAGACCCGAGGACGGAAGCTTTCTTT
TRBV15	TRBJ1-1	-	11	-	CATTQDGGAFF	TGTGCCACCACACAGGACGGCGGGGCTTTCTTT
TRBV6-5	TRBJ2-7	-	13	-	CASKRPTSYEQYF	TGTGCCAGCAAGAGGCCTACCTCCTACGAGCAGTACTTC
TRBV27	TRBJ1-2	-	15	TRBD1	CASSPNDRVAGGYTF	TGTGCCAGCAGTCCAAACGACAGGGTTGCAGGTGGCTACACCTTC
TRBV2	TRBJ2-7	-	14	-	CASSDAGASYEQYF	TGTGCCAGCAGTGATGCGGGGGCTTCCTACGAGCAGTACTTC
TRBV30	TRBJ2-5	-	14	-	CAWSGGGTQETQYF	TGTGCCTGGAGTGGAGGCGGAACCCAAGAGACCCAGTACTTC
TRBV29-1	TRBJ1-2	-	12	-	CSVEKDLDGYTF	TGCAGCGTTGAAAAGGACCTGGATGGCTACACCTTC
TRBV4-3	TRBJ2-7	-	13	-	CASSLGESYEQYF	TGCGCCAGCAGCCTAGGGGAATCCTACGAGCAGTACTTC
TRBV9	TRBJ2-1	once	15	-	CASSVSGSGVNEQFF	TGTGCCAGCAGCGTTTCAGGGTCTGGGGTCAATGAGCAGTTCTTC
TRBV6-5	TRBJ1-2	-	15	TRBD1	CASSYGQAFLYGYTF	TGTGCCAGCAGTTATGGACAGGCTTTTTTGTATGGCTACACCTTC
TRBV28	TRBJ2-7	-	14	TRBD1	CASSRTGFEGEQYF	TGTGCCAGCAGTCGGACAGGGTTCGAGGGCGAGCAGTACTTC
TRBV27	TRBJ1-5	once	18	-	CASSLYPDMGLSNQPQHF	TGTGCCAGCAGTTTATATCCCGATATGGGTCTAAGCAATCAGCCCCAGCATTTT
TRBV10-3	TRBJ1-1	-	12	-	CAISGYRVQAFF	TGTGCCATCAGCGGATACAGGGTCCAAGCTTTCTTT
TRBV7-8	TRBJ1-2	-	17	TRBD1	CASSLGPGQGQTYGYTF	TGTGCCAGCAGCTTAGGTCCGGGACAGGGGCAGACCTATGGCTACACCTTC
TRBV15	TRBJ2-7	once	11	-	CATSTFYEQYF	TGTGCCACCAGCACCTTTTACGAGCAGTACTTC
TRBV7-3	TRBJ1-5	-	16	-	CASSLGQLYSNQPQHF	TGTGCCAGCAGCTTAGGGCAGTTATATAGCAATCAGCCCCAGCATTTT
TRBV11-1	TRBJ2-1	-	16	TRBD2	CASRPIAGGSYNEQFF	TGTGCCAGCAGACCGATAGCGGGGGGCTCCTACAATGAGCAGTTCTTC
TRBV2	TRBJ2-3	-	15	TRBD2	CASSLAGGPADTQYF	TGTGCCAGCAGTCTAGCGGGGGGGCCTGCAGATACGCAGTATTTT
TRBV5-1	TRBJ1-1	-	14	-	CASSWDNVMAEAFF	TGCGCCAGCAGCTGGGACAATGTGATGGCTGAAGCTTTCTTT
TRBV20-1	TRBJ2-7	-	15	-	CSASDRARATYEQYF	TGCAGTGCTAGTGACCGGGCCAGGGCCACCTACGAGCAGTACTTC
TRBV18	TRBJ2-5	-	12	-	CASSRSQETQYF	TGTGCCAGCTCACGTTCCCAAGAGACCCAGTACTTC
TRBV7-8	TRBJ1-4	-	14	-	CASSLALADEKLFF	TGTGCCAGCAGCCTAGCATTGGCGGATGAAAAACTGTTTTTT
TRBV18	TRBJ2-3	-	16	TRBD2	CASSPPRTSVTDTQYF	TGTGCCAGCTCACCACCGAGGACTAGCGTCACAGATACGCAGTATTTT